Listed below are T cell receptor beta chains from one sample, sequenced in a study of CD4 T cells in relation to SARS-CoV-2 and coronaviruses. TCRdb's table, derived via immunoSEQ multiplex PCR, lists solely in-frame clones and lacks some. The sample shows about 18,000 clones, 81% of them seen only once. Their antigen targets remain unknown. Sequenced material: CD4+ T cells from PBMCs, cultured in vitro. The source of these receptors is a human donor in good health. The CDR3 runs from the conserved cysteine through the conserved F or W. D genes are given only for firm matches. Clone sizes are given selectively: once, few, many, or a class where the clone is expanded.

cdr3_length,j_call,v_call,d_call,clone_size,cdr3_aa,cdr3_nt
15,TRBJ2-7,TRBV6-1,-,-,CASSPKGLLMGEQYF,TGTGCCAGCAGTCCGAAGGGTTTGTTAATGGGCGAGCAGTACTTC
14,TRBJ1-1,TRBV7-2,TRBD1,-,CASSLGTVNTEAFF,TGTGCCAGCAGCTTGGGGACAGTGAACACTGAAGCTTTCTTT
14,TRBJ2-2,TRBV19,-,-,CASSTQTETGELFF,TGTGCCAGTAGTACTCAGACAGAAACCGGGGAGCTGTTTTTT
14,TRBJ1-6,TRBV7-8,TRBD1,few,CASSLKDRGSPLHF,TGTGCCAGCAGCTTAAAGGACAGGGGTTCACCCCTCCACTTT
17,TRBJ1-2,TRBV19,TRBD1,-,CASTPVPGTGGLYGYTF,TGTGCCAGTACCCCGGTACCCGGGACAGGGGGCCTCTATGGCTACACCTTC
14,TRBJ2-7,TRBV5-4,TRBD1,-,CASSPGQIAREQYF,TGTGCCAGCAGCCCGGGACAGATAGCTAGAGAGCAGTACTTC
15,TRBJ2-1,TRBV9,-,-,CASSVLPDGKNEQFF,TGTGCCAGCAGCGTCTTACCGGACGGCAAGAATGAGCAGTTCTTC
19,TRBJ2-3,TRBV5-1,TRBD2,-,CASSFQGGTSGGGTDTQYF,TGCGCCAGCAGCTTCCAGGGCGGGACTAGCGGGGGGGGCACAGATACGCAGTATTTT
13,TRBJ2-1,TRBV6-6,-,few,CASRRALDAPAFF,TGTGCCAGCCGGCGGGCCCTCGACGCCCCAGCGTTCTTC
13,TRBJ2-1,TRBV11-1,-,-,CASSLLSGVEQFF,TGTGCCAGCAGCTTATTGTCGGGGGTTGAGCAGTTCTTC
16,TRBJ2-7,TRBV21-1,-,-,CASPVPSITGILEQYF,TGTGCCAGCCCCGTGCCCAGTATAACCGGGATCCTCGAGCAGTACTTC
16,TRBJ2-1,TRBV18,TRBD2,once,CASSPLLAGAYNEQFF,TGTGCCAGCTCCCCACTCTTAGCGGGGGCCTACAATGAGCAGTTCTTC
12,TRBJ2-2,TRBV27,-,-,CASSLPARELFF,TGTGCCAGCAGTCTCCCGGCTCGGGAGCTGTTTTTT
15,TRBJ1-5,TRBV5-8,-,-,CASSLDGDSNQPQHF,TGTGCCAGCAGCTTGGATGGGGATAGCAATCAGCCCCAGCATTTT
17,TRBJ2-3,TRBV3-1/TRBV3-2,TRBD2,-,CASSPGASGGKTDTQYF,TGTGCCAGCAGCCCAGGGGCTAGCGGGGGTAAGACAGATACGCAGTATTTT
13,TRBJ2-5,TRBV6-2/TRBV6-3,-,-,CASSYQFQETQYF,TGTGCCAGCAGTTACCAGTTCCAAGAGACCCAGTACTTC
17,TRBJ2-5,TRBV11-2,TRBD2,-,CASSSSLAGAGRQTQYF,TGTGCCAGCAGCTCCTCCCTAGCGGGAGCAGGGCGTCAGACCCAGTACTTC
16,TRBJ2-5,TRBV7-8,TRBD1,-,CASSLGRTGGRETQYF,TGTGCCAGCAGCTTAGGACGGACAGGGGGCCGAGAGACCCAGTACTTC
15,TRBJ1-4,TRBV5-5,-,-,CASTLTGTTNEKLFF,TGTGCCAGCACCTTGACCGGGACAACTAATGAAAAACTGTTTTTT
13,TRBJ2-5,TRBV6-5,-,-,CASSPTYQETQYF,TGTGCCAGCAGTCCAACGTACCAAGAGACCCAGTACTTC
13,TRBJ2-7,TRBV9,TRBD2,-,CASSVSGSYEQYF,TGTGCCAGCAGCGTCAGCGGGAGCTACGAGCAGTACTTC
12,TRBJ1-6,TRBV30,-,few,CAWSLLPSPLHF,TGTGCCTGGAGTCTTTTGCCTTCACCCCTCCACTTT
13,TRBJ1-2,TRBV24-1,-,once,CATRPVRGDGYTF,TGTGCCACCAGGCCCGTGCGGGGAGATGGCTACACCTTC
13,TRBJ2-7,TRBV6-5,TRBD1,-,CASSIGLGDRGDF,TGTGCCAGCAGTATCGGTCTAGGTGACAGGGGTGACTTC
15,TRBJ2-4,TRBV19,-,-,CASSGTGLAKNIQYF,TGTGCCAGTAGTGGAACGGGGCTAGCCAAAAACATTCAGTACTTC
15,TRBJ1-3,TRBV7-2,-,-,CASSPLGNSGNTIYF,TGTGCCAGCAGCCCCCTGGGGAACTCTGGAAACACCATATATTTT
13,TRBJ1-1,TRBV19,TRBD1,-,CATQGQLNTEAFF,TGTGCCACTCAGGGACAGTTGAACACTGAAGCTTTCTTT
13,TRBJ2-3,TRBV7-2,-,-,CASSLEAPRREYF,TGTGCCAGCAGCTTAGAAGCGCCCCGGAGAGAGTATTTT
18,TRBJ2-3,TRBV4-2,TRBD2,-,CASSQEILAGGVTDTQYF,TGTGCCAGCAGCCAGGAGATACTAGCGGGGGGAGTCACAGATACGCAGTATTTT
14,TRBJ2-5,TRBV27,TRBD2,-,CASSVLAGAETQYF,TGTGCCAGCAGTGTACTAGCGGGAGCGGAGACCCAGTACTTC
14,TRBJ1-1,TRBV11-2,-,-,CASSSYRAGTEAFF,TGTGCCAGCAGCTCATACAGGGCGGGCACTGAAGCTTTCTTT
13,TRBJ2-2,TRBV12-3/TRBV12-4,-,few,CASSFSSTGELFF,TGTGCCAGCAGTTTCAGTTCGACCGGGGAGCTGTTTTTT